What follows are 5 T cell receptor beta chains derived from one specimen sequenced in a study of human T cells and chemical hapten exposure. This sample's time point: pre-sensitization, week 0. Treatment meaning: therapeutic diphenylcyclopropenone sensitization with weekly scalp DPC. MiXCR, applied by TCRdb to the RACE reads, yields one record per CDR3 protein. This table has 200,000 to 300,000 distinct CDR3 sequences, about 8.6% appearing once. Sample: whole blood, taken in connection with sensitization to the hapten diphenylcyclopropenone (DPC). All receptors come from a middle-aged woman with alopecia areata. Some clones in this sample may be carry-over from other donors' samples.

The V call is TRBV20-1, the J call TRBJ1-2; D might be TRBD1 (6 bases). This CDR3 contains 9 residues. CDR1 and CDR2 from the germline V gene are DFQATT and SNEGSKA (reference sequence). V was cut by 5 bases and J by 12 bases, with 10 bases left in between. The CDR3 here is CSAGQSHTF. The CDR3 bases are TGCAGTGCTGGACAGTCTCACACCTTC.

This clonotype was seen a few times. The gene calls are TRBV4-2 and TRBJ1-3; no reliable D call. This CDR3 is 15 amino acids long. CDR1 is LGHNA, CDR2 YNFKEQ, per germline. V was pared by 0 bases and J by 4 bases, with 10 bases between. CDR3 sequence (DNA): TGTGCCAGCAGCCAAGAGGTACAGACGGGAAACACCATATATTTT. It is translated as CASSQEVQTGNTIYF.

The genes are TRBV4-3 and TRBJ2-7; D tentatively reads TRBD1 or TRBD2 (5 bases each). Trimming removed 0 bases from V and 3 bases from J, with 9 bases in between. This CDR3 contains 14 residues. The germline CDR1 and CDR2 sequences are LGHNA and YSLEER. The CDR3 DNA reads as TGCGCCAGCAGCCAAGATTTGAGGGGCTACGAGCAGTACTTC. Protein: CASSQDLRGYEQYF.

The rearrangement links TRBV27 to TRBJ1-1, with D tentatively TRBD1 (5 bases). The V end was cut by 5 bases, the J end by 3 bases, with 16 bases between. The V gene's germline CDR1 is MNHEY and CDR2 SMNVEV (reference sequence). This CDR3 is built from 15 residues. CDR3 nucleotide sequence: TGTGCCAGCAGTCCCACACGGGGGGTGCACACTGAAGCTTTCTTT. This sequence encodes CASSPTRGVHTEAFF.

This clonotype was picked up many times. The chain recombines TRBV6-2 or TRBV6-3 with TRBJ2-1; no firm D call. V was trimmed by 7 bases and J by 8 bases, leaving 9 bases between them. CDR1 and CDR2 (germline): MNHEY, SVGEGT. CDR3 length equals 11 residues. The CDR3 loop is CASKSSYEQFF. DNA for the CDR3: TGTGCCAGCAAGTCCTCATATGAGCAGTTCTTC.